These 17 T cell receptor beta chains originate from one sample sequenced in a study of blood T cell repertoires in COVID-19. Method: immunoSEQ multiplex PCR; TCRdb's copy keeps in-frame clones and lacks some. The sample carries roughly 170,000 clones, over 65% recorded once. The material sequenced was PBMCs or T cells enriched from blood (not recorded which). These receptors came from a woman in her 50s who had recovered from COVID-19.

The rearrangement joins TRBV9 to TRBJ1-2; D uncertain. This CDR3 contains 13 residues. The ends were cut back, 4 bases at V and 5 bases at J, with 12 bases in the middle. Germline lookup yields CDR1 SGDLS and CDR2 YYNGEE. The CDR3 nucleotides read TGTGCCAGCAGCCACCCCCCGGGATATGGCTACACCTTC. It specifies CASSHPPGYGYTF.

This rearrangement joins TRBV6-2 or TRBV6-3 to TRBJ1-3; D is possibly TRBD1 (5 bases). V was shortened by 5 bases and J by 4 bases, with 15 bases between the two germline ends. The CDR3 is made up of 15 amino acids. Germline CDR1 is MNHEY and CDR2 is SVGEGT. The chain's CDR3 is CASSEIDSLGNTIYF. CDR3 DNA: TGTGCCAGCAGTGAGATTGACAGTCTCGGAAACACCATATATTTT.

The chain has TRBV7-9 and TRBJ2-7, with 8 bases that match TRBD1. Germline CDR1 SEHNR, CDR2 FQNEAQ (reference sequence). The V and J ends lost 5 bases and 2 bases, in that order; junction bases with no gene match: 11. The CDR3 extends over 16 amino acids. The CDR3 DNA reads TGTGCCAGCAGCCGTTTCCCCGACAGGGGTACCTACGAGCAGTACGTC. This sequence encodes CASSRFPDRGTYEQYV.

Here the CDR3 reads CASRETGASNQPQHF. The DNA for the CDR3 is TGTGCCAGCAGGGAGACAGGGGCAAGCAATCAGCCCCAGCATTTT. The gene calls are TRBV6-5 and TRBJ1-5, with TRBD1 matching over 8 bases. In germline, CDR1 is MNHEY, CDR2 SVGAGI. The CDR3 has 15 amino acids. The V and J ends lost 6 bases and 1 base, in that order; junction bases with no gene match: 5.

The genes are TRBV5-5 and TRBJ1-4; unclear D gene. The germline CDR1 and CDR2 sequences are SGHKS and YYEKEE (reference sequence). V was clipped by 4 bases and J by 5 bases, with 18 bases between them. The CDR3 length is 16 residues. This CDR3 is CASSPLVGSPNEKLFF. CDR3 bases: TGTGCCAGCAGCCCGCTCGTCGGTTCCCCGAATGAAAAACTGTTTTTT.

A note on this clone: An end of the junction differs from the germline gene, which may be a read error. The CDR3 sequence is CASSLAGVGANVLTF. The CDR3, as DNA: TGTGCCAGCAGCCTAGCCGGGGTTGGGGCCAACGTCCTGACTTTC. The chain uses TRBV7-9 and TRBJ2-6, with D perhaps matching TRBD2 (5 bases). Per germline, CDR1 SEHNR and CDR2 FQNEAQ (reference sequence). This CDR3 is built from 15 residues.

This chain links TRBV6-5 with TRBJ2-2; 9 bases are a match to TRBD2. This CDR3 contains 16 residues. The V gene end was trimmed by 2 bases and the J gene end by 4 bases; junction bases not matched to a gene: 5. The V gene's germline CDR1 is MNHEY and CDR2 SVGAGI. CDR3 bases: TGTGCCAGCAGTTACGATTTAGCGGGAGTCACCGGGGAGCTGTTTTTT. Protein product: CASSYDLAGVTGELFF.

The chain recombines TRBV30 with TRBJ1-6; perhaps TRBD1 as D (6 bases). The V gene lost 5 bases and the J gene lost 9 bases, with 14 bases spanning the gap. The germline CDR1 and CDR2 sequences are GTSNPN and SVGIG (reference sequence). This CDR3 contains 13 residues. The CDR3 is CAWSRLGGSPLHF. The CDR3, as DNA: TGTGCCTGGTCTCGGTTAGGGGGTTCACCCCTCCACTTT.

The gene calls are TRBV11-3 and TRBJ2-5, with 7 nucleotides matching TRBD2. CDR3 length: 15 amino acids. Germline trimming cut 3 bases from V and 1 base from J; bases unmatched to any gene: 5. The germline V gene encodes CDR1 SGHNT and CDR2 YENEEA. The DNA for the CDR3 is TGTGCCAGCAGCTTTGGCGGGAGACCCCAAGAGACCCAGTACTTC. This codes for CASSFGGRPQETQYF.

The CDR3 coding sequence is TGTGCCAGCAGCTATCTCGGGACAGGGCAGTTCTTC. Translating gives CASSYLGTGQFF. The chain links TRBV5-8 to TRBJ2-1; 8 positions match TRBD1. The CDR3 contains 12 residues. Trimming removed 3 bases from V and 12 bases from J; junction bases left unmatched: 5. The V gene's germline CDR1 is SGHTS and CDR2 YDEGEE.

This chain connects TRBV30 to TRBJ2-2; TRBD2 aligns across 9 bases. The CDR3 contains 19 residues. V shed 0 bases and J 5 bases; nucleotides not matched to a gene: 16. The germline V gene encodes CDR1 GTSNPN and CDR2 SVGIG (reference sequence). CDR3 region: CAWSVRGKVDTSGTGELFF. In DNA form, the CDR3 reads TGTGCCTGGAGTGTGCGGGGAAAAGTCGATACTAGCGGGACCGGGGAGCTGTTTTTT.

This rearrangement joins TRBV11-2 to TRBJ2-5; 9 nucleotides agree with TRBD2. J was trimmed by 1 base and V by 5 bases; bases with no gene match: 8. Germline assignment: CDR1 SGHAT and CDR2 FQNNGV. This CDR3 contains 16 residues. For the CDR3, the DNA is TGTGCCAGCAGCCCCCGCGCACTAGCGGGCCAAGAGACCCAGTACTTC. It encodes CASSPRALAGQETQYF. Drawing the rest from reference TRBV11-2 and TRBJ2-5, the complete variable domain is EAGVAQSPRYKIIEKRQSVAFWCNPISGHATLYWYQQILGQGPKLLIQFQNNGVVDDSQLPKDRFSAERLKGVDSTLKIQPAKLEDSAVYLCASSPRALAGQETQYFGPGTRLLVL.

The chain couples TRBV5-6 to TRBJ2-1, with D perhaps TRBD1 (5 bases). There are 13 residues in the CDR3. Trimming took off 3 bases at V and 6 bases at J, with 10 bases between the two ends. Germline loops: CDR1 SGHDT, CDR2 YYEEEE. Here the CDR3 DNA reads TGTGCCAGCAGCTGGCAGGGTGCCAATGAGCAGTTCTTC. This sequence encodes CASSWQGANEQFF.

The V and J genes are TRBV18 and TRBJ1-1; TRBD1 matches 7 bases. The V and J ends lost 4 bases and 8 bases, in that order; junction bases with no gene match: 13. Germline values: CDR1 KGHSH, CDR2 LQKENI. The CDR3 covers 15 residues. The CDR3 DNA follows: TGTGCCAGCTCACTTGGCCGGGACAGAAACCGAGAAGCTTTCTTT. It codes for CASSLGRDRNREAFF. Full variable domain (rest looked up from reference TRBV18 and TRBJ1-1): NAGVMQNPRHLVRRRGQEARLRCSPMKGHSHVYWYRQLPEEGLKFMVYLQKENIIDESGMPKERFSAEFPKEGPSILRIQQVVRGDSAAYFCASSLGRDRNREAFFGQGTRLTVV.

This clone has just one count. The genes are TRBV19 and TRBJ1-1, with D unresolved. V lost 4 bases and J lost 5, with 14 bases in between. Looked up from germline, CDR1 is LNHDA and CDR2 is SQIVND (reference sequence). The CDR3 spans 14 residues. This CDR3 is CASSRPLGGTEAFF. DNA of the CDR3: TGTGCCAGTAGTAGACCGTTAGGCGGTACTGAAGCTTTCTTT.

The J gene is TRBJ2-1, the V gene TRBV24-1; 8 positions match TRBD2. The V gene's germline CDR1 is KGHDR and CDR2 SFDVKD. This CDR3 has 15 amino acids. V shed 3 bases, J shed 12 bases, and the junction held 12 bases outside the gene matches. CDR3 DNA: TGTGCCACCAGTGATCCCGGGACTAGTTCGTCCCGGCAGTTCTTC. This encodes CATSDPGTSSSRQFF.

The chain joins TRBV5-4 to TRBJ2-5; TRBD2 agrees at 8 bases. CDR3 length: 18 amino acids. Germline V gives CDR1 SGHNT, CDR2 YYREEE (reference sequence). V lost 0 bases and J lost 5; bases outside the gene matches: 15. The CDR3 loop is CASSLVKTLVAGWETQYF. Here the CDR3 DNA reads TGTGCCAGCAGCTTGGTAAAAACCCTCGTAGCGGGATGGGAGACCCAGTACTTC.